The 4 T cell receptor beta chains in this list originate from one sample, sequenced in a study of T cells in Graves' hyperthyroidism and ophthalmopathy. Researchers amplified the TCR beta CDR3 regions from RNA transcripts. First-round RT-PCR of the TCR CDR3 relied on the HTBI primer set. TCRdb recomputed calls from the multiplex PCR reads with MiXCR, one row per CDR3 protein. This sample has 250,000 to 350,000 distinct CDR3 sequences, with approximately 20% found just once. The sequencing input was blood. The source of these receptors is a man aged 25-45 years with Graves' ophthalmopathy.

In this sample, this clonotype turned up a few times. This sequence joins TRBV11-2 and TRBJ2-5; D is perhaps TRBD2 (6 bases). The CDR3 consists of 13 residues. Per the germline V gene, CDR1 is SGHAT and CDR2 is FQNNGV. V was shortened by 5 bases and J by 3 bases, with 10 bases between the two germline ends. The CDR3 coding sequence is TGTGCCAGCAGCCTCCCGGGAGAAGAGACCCAGTACTTC. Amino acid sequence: CASSLPGEETQYF.

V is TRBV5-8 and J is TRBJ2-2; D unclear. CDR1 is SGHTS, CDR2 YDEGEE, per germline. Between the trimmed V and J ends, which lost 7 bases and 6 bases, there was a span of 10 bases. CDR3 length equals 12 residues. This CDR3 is CASALFSGELFF. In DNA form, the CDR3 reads TGTGCCAGCGCCCTGTTCTCCGGGGAGCTGTTTTTT.

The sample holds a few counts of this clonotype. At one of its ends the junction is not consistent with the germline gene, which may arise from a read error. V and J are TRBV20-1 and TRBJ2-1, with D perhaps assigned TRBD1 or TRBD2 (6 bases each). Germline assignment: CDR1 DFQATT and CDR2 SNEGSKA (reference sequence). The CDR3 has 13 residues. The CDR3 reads CSGGGRSGNGQFF. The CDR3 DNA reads TGCAGTGGAGGGGGGAGGAGTGGGAATGGGCAGTTCTTC.

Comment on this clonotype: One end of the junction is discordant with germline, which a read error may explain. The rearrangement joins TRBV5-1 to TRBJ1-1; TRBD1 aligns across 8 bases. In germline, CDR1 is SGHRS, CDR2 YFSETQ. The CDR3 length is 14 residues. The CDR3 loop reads CASSLAQGGTEAFF. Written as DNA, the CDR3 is TGTGCCAGCAGCTTGGCACAGGGGGGGACTGAAGCTTTCTTT.